The T cell receptor (beta chain) under discussion was sequenced for a study of T cell changes during pregnancy in multiple sclerosis. Profiling relied on immunoSEQ multiplex PCR, and the TCRdb table lists in-frame clones only, not all of them. The sample records about 68,000 clones, under 95% being singletons. Germline assignment: CDR1 SGHVS and CDR2 FQNEAQ. CDR3 length: 15 amino acids. V dropped 1 base and J dropped 7 bases, with 14 bases sitting between them. Specimen: peripheral blood, collected in the second trimester of pregnancy. The chain employs TRBV7-8 and TRBJ1-5; perhaps TRBD1 as D (6 bases). This clonotype was sampled from a female donor in good health, enrolled as a control in a pregnancy study. In DNA, the CDR3 is TGTGCCAGCAGCTTAGATACAGGGTTCAGGCAGCCCCAGCATTTT. Amino acids: CASSLDTGFRQPQHF.